The 2 T cell receptor beta chains given below trace back to one sample, sequenced in a study of blood T cell repertoires in COVID-19. Profiling relied on immunoSEQ multiplex PCR, and the TCRdb table lists in-frame clones only, not all of them. There are 250,000 to 300,000 clones in the sample; roughly 89% occur only once, and 1.5% to 2% lies in the top ten. Sequenced material: PBMCs or T cells enriched from blood (not recorded which). These receptors originate from a woman aged 55-69 years who had recovered from COVID-19.

This chain joins TRBV11-3 and TRBJ2-7, with 7 bases fitting TRBD2. V shed 3 bases, J shed 2 bases, and the junction held 7 bases outside the gene matches. CDR1 and CDR2 (germline): SGHNT, YENEEA. CDR3 size: 15 residues. CDR3 in DNA: TGTGCCAGCAGCTTTCGGGGGAGGGCCCCCTACGAGCAGTACTTC. Its translation is CASSFRGRAPYEQYF.

V is TRBV4-1 and J is TRBJ2-5, with TRBD2 identical over 7 bases. CDR3 length: 14 amino acids. From germline, CDR1 is MGHRA and CDR2 YSYEKL. V gave up 2 bases and J gave up 2 bases; unmatched junction bases: 2. The CDR3 loop reads CASSQWGGQETQYF. In DNA form, the CDR3 reads TGCGCCAGCAGCCAATGGGGGGGGCAAGAGACCCAGTACTTC.